These 27 T cell receptor beta chains share one sample of origin, sequenced in a study of blood T cell repertoires in COVID-19. Repertoires were generated with immunoSEQ multiplex PCR, while TCRdb's copy carries only in-frame clones and drops some. The data contain under 150,000 clones, almost 80% of them singletons. The sample consisted of peripheral blood. The source is a man over 45 with active or convalescent COVID-19.

V is TRBV7-6 and J is TRBJ1-3; 8 bases align to TRBD1. V dropped 2 bases and J dropped 2; count of bases not matched to a gene: 5. Per the germline V gene, CDR1 is SGHVS and CDR2 is FNYEAQ. The CDR3 contains 16 residues. CDR3 in amino acids: CASSLRQGAAGNTIYF. In DNA form, the CDR3 reads TGTGCCAGCAGCTTAAGGCAGGGGGCTGCTGGAAACACCATATATTTT.

The chain combines TRBV5-4 with TRBJ2-7, with 7 positions matching TRBD2. V dropped 4 bases and J dropped 3; count of bases not matched to a gene: 10. Per germline, CDR1 SGHNT and CDR2 YYREEE (reference sequence). CDR3 length equals 15 residues. CDR3 sequence: CASSREANANYEQYF. The CDR3 DNA follows: TGTGCCAGCAGCCGGGAGGCTAACGCTAACTACGAGCAGTACTTC.

The gene calls are TRBV18 and TRBJ2-3; TRBD2 matches 9 bases. The CDR3 covers 16 residues. Germline trimming cut 2 bases from V and 2 bases from J; bases unmatched to any gene: 5. Germline values: CDR1 KGHSH, CDR2 LQKENI. This chain's CDR3 is CASSPGASGATDTQYF. DNA of the CDR3: TGTGCCAGCTCACCAGGGGCTAGCGGGGCCACAGATACGCAGTATTTT.

The J gene is TRBJ2-3, the V gene TRBV28, with 7 bases identical to TRBD2. This CDR3 is built from 15 residues. The trim removed 6 bases at V and 2 bases at J, leaving 8 bases unmatched. Germline assignment: CDR1 MDHEN and CDR2 SYDVKM. CDR3 coding DNA: TGTGCCAGCAGGACTCTAGCGGCGATCACAGATACGCAGTATTTT. The encoded protein is CASRTLAAITDTQYF.

V and J are TRBV27 and TRBJ2-3; D not resolved. Germline CDR1 and CDR2: MNHEY and SMNVEV (reference sequence). The CDR3 totals 11 residues. The V end was cut by 3 bases, the J end by 8 bases, with 6 bases between. The CDR3 region is CASSFGPTQYF. In DNA form, the CDR3 reads TGTGCCAGCAGTTTCGGTCCTACGCAGTATTTT.

The V gene is TRBV10-1, the J gene TRBJ2-3, with 14 nucleotides matching TRBD2. V was clipped by 5 bases and J by 3 bases; unmatched bases: 1. This CDR3 is 15 amino acids long. Germline CDR1 reads WNHNN; CDR2 reads SYGVQD (reference sequence). CDR3 residues: CASSRLAGGTDTQYF. The CDR3 DNA follows: TGCGCCAGCAGTCGACTAGCGGGAGGGACAGATACGCAGTATTTT.

The V and J genes are TRBV19 and TRBJ2-1; a possible D gene is TRBD1 (8 bases). The CDR3 spans 18 residues. Germline V gene data show CDR1 as LNHDA and CDR2 as SQIVND (reference sequence). The V gene lost 5 bases and the J gene lost 2 bases, with 22 bases spanning the gap. DNA for the CDR3: TGTGCCAGTAGTCATGAAAAAGGGGGGGACAGGACCTACAATGAGCAGTTCTTC. Residues: CASSHEKGGDRTYNEQFF.

The gene calls are TRBV7-3 and TRBJ2-3; 8 bases fit TRBD2. V dropped 2 bases and J dropped 2; count of bases not matched to a gene: 6. Germline CDR1 SGHTA, CDR2 FQGTGA. The length of the CDR3 is 16 residues. CDR3 protein: CASSLVPAGDTDTQYF. The CDR3 DNA follows: TGTGCCAGCAGCTTAGTCCCAGCGGGGGACACAGATACGCAGTATTTT.

The chain recombines TRBV3-1 (or the pseudogene TRBV3-2) with TRBJ1-4; D gene unclear. Germline loops: CDR1 LGHDT, CDR2 YNNKEL (reference sequence). V lost 6 bases to trimming and J lost 10 bases, with 12 bases between them. The length of the CDR3 is 12 residues. The CDR3: CASSPTPLKLFF. CDR3 in DNA: TGTGCCAGCAGTCCAACCCCACTAAAACTGTTTTTT.

The chain is built from TRBV9 and TRBJ1-4, with D uncertain. This CDR3 is built from 15 residues. The ends were cut back, 4 bases at V and 0 bases at J, with 10 bases in the middle. Germline V gene lookup returns CDR1 SGDLS and CDR2 YYNGEE. For the CDR3, the DNA is TGTGCCAGCAGCCCCCGAGCTGCAACTAATGAAAAACTGTTTTTT. It specifies CASSPRAATNEKLFF.

The rearrangement uses TRBV27 and TRBJ2-7; 7 bases are shared with TRBD2. There are 13 residues in the CDR3. The junction had 6 bases not matched to a gene; V was cut back by 8 bases and J by 2 bases. From germline, CDR1 is MNHEY and CDR2 SMNVEV (reference sequence). The CDR3 nucleotides read TGTGCCAGCTCCCCCGGACTAGCCTACGAGCAGTACTTC. It translates to CASSPGLAYEQYF.

This clone was detected only a few times. This chain links TRBV7-8 with TRBJ2-7, with TRBD1 as a possible D gene (6 bases). The CDR3 runs 13 residues. The germline V gene has CDR1 SGHVS and CDR2 FQNEAQ. V was trimmed by 7 bases and J by 2 bases, leaving 12 bases between them. The CDR3 sequence is CASTPWDTYEQYF. In DNA form, the CDR3 reads TGTGCCAGCACCCCATGGGACACCTACGAGCAGTACTTC.

This chain's CDR3 is CATNPSGRGSDTQYF. The CDR3, as DNA: TGTGCCACCAACCCTAGCGGGAGGGGGTCAGATACGCAGTATTTT. This sequence joins TRBV15 and TRBJ2-3, with TRBD2 matching over 12 bases. The CDR3 loop spans 15 amino acids. Germline V gene lookup returns CDR1 LNHNV and CDR2 YYDKDF (reference sequence). The trim removed 7 bases at V and 4 bases at J, leaving 6 bases unmatched.

The chain couples TRBV14 to TRBJ2-3; 7 bases are a match to TRBD1. Per the germline V gene, CDR1 is SGHDN and CDR2 is FVKESK. The CDR3 loop spans 16 amino acids. Unmatched junction bases numbered 7, after V lost 4 bases and J lost 0 bases. CDR3 nucleotides: TGTGCCAGCAGCCGATTCCGGGACAGCAGCACAGATACGCAGTATTTT. Translated, it gives CASSRFRDSSTDTQYF. Full variable domain (remainder filled in from reference TRBV14 and TRBJ2-3): EAGVTQFPSHSVIEKGQTVTLRCDPISGHDNLYWYRRVMGKEIKFLLHFVKESKQDESGMPNNRFLAERTGGTYSTLKVQPAELEDSGVYFCASSRFRDSSTDTQYFGPGTRLTVL.

This clone is a singleton in its sample. This sequence joins TRBV5-1 and TRBJ2-5; D unresolved. V was pared by 0 bases and J by 5 bases, with 11 bases between. The CDR3 has 14 residues. Germline CDR1 SGHRS, CDR2 YFSETQ. The CDR3 bases are TGCGCCAGCAGCTTGGGGGCAGGATGGGAGACCCAGTACTTC. Amino acids: CASSLGAGWETQYF.

The J gene is TRBJ2-7, the V gene TRBV4-1; a possible D gene is TRBD1 (6 bases). Germline CDR1 is MGHRA and CDR2 is YSYEKL. The V end lost 0 bases, the J end lost 4 bases, and 19 bases lay between the germline ends. The CDR3 runs 17 residues. CDR3 sequence: CASSQEITGTIPYEQYF. CDR3 DNA: TGCGCCAGCAGCCAAGAAATTACCGGGACAATCCCTTACGAGCAGTACTTC.

This chain joins TRBV2 and TRBJ1-4; D perhaps matches TRBD1 (6 bases). The CDR3 totals 15 residues. Germline CDR1 is SNHLY and CDR2 is FYNNEI. V dropped 0 bases and J dropped 5 bases, with 10 bases sitting between them. The CDR3 sequence: CASSEAAGVNEKLFF. CDR3 sequence (DNA): TGTGCCAGCAGTGAAGCGGCAGGGGTCAATGAAAAACTGTTTTTT.

This chain uses TRBV12-5 with TRBJ2-5, with D possibly TRBD2 on 6 matching bases. The CDR3 runs 13 residues. Germline V gene lookup returns CDR1 LGHNT and CDR2 FRNRAP. V lost 7 bases and J 5 bases, leaving 14 bases between the germline ends. The CDR3 nucleotides are TGTGCTAGTGCCCCGCCGGGGAGGGAGACCCAGTACTTC. Its translation: CASAPPGRETQYF.

As to this clone: The conserved phenylalanine or tryptophan is not found at the CDR3 terminus, so this likely reflects a read error. This chain connects TRBV5-4 to TRBJ2-7, with D perhaps matching TRBD2 (7 bases). V lost 2 bases and J 3 bases, leaving 12 bases between the germline ends. CDR1 is SGHNT and CDR2 is YYREEE in the germline V gene (reference sequence). This CDR3 has 14 amino acids. The DNA of the CDR3 is TGTGCCAGCAGCTTAAAGGGGGGGAGCTACGAGCAGTACCTC. As protein: CASSLKGGSYEQYL.

The genes are TRBV28 and TRBJ2-7; TRBD1 agrees at 7 bases. Germline V gene lookup returns CDR1 MDHEN and CDR2 SYDVKM. Trimming took 5 bases from V and 2 from J; bases not matched to a gene: 6. The CDR3 contains 14 residues. The CDR3 region is CASSLPGQTYEQYF. In DNA form, the CDR3 reads TGTGCCAGCAGTCTCCCGGGACAGACCTACGAGCAGTACTTC.

This sequence joins TRBV6-1 and TRBJ2-7; tentatively, D is TRBD2 (5 bases). The CDR3 sequence is 15 residues long. Germline CDR1 is MNHNS and CDR2 is SASEGT. V was clipped by 1 base and J by 1 base, with 11 bases between them. The CDR3 protein is CASSEGRGLSYEQYF. The CDR3 nucleotides are TGTGCCAGCAGTGAAGGGCGAGGGTTGTCCTACGAGCAGTACTTC.

The chain combines TRBV2 with TRBJ2-1; no firm D call. CDR1 is SNHLY and CDR2 is FYNNEI in the germline V gene. Trimming left V 6 bases short and J 5 bases short, with 14 bases between. CDR3 length equals 14 residues. CDR3 sequence (DNA): TGTGCCAGCAGGCGATTTCTAAACGACAATGAGCAGTTCTTC. This translates into CASRRFLNDNEQFF.

This chain connects TRBV29-1 to TRBJ2-5; 7 bases align to TRBD2. Trimming took 8 bases from V and 5 from J; bases not matched to a gene: 5. The CDR3 is made up of 11 amino acids. CDR1 and CDR2 from the germline V gene are SQVTM and ANQGSEA. CDR3 sequence (DNA): TGCAGCTCCAGGACTAGGGAGACCCAGTACTTC. Its protein product is CSSRTRETQYF.

The rearrangement links TRBV6-1 to TRBJ1-2; no clear D. Germline lookup yields CDR1 MNHNS and CDR2 SASEGT. Deletions cut 0 bases from V and 5 bases from J, with 13 bases between. This CDR3 is built from 15 residues. The chain's CDR3 is CASSEAWSGRYGYTF. Here the CDR3 DNA reads TGTGCCAGCAGTGAAGCATGGAGCGGAAGGTATGGCTACACCTTC.

The chain carries TRBV11-3 and TRBJ2-1; TRBD2 matches 9 bases. V was clipped by 3 bases and J by 7 bases; unmatched bases: 7. The CDR3 extends over 15 amino acids. Per germline, CDR1 SGHNT and CDR2 YENEEA. The CDR3 spells CASSFRVAGANEQFF. The CDR3 DNA reads TGTGCCAGCAGCTTCCGGGTAGCGGGAGCTAATGAGCAGTTCTTC.

The chain is built from TRBV10-1 and TRBJ2-3; tentative D call: TRBD1 (5 bases). This CDR3 has 19 residues. Trimming pared 2 bases from V and 4 bases from J, leaving 25 bases between. Germline assignment: CDR1 WNHNN and CDR2 SYGVQD (reference sequence). The CDR3 is CASSEPDKRGRAGSDTQYF. CDR3 in DNA: TGCGCCAGCAGTGAGCCAGACAAAAGGGGAAGGGCTGGGTCAGATACGCAGTATTTT.

The chain is built from TRBV4-2 and TRBJ2-7; 9 bases map to TRBD2. CDR3 length equals 15 residues. Germline V lookup: CDR1 LGHNA, CDR2 YNFKEQ. Trimming removed 3 bases from V and 0 bases from J; junction bases left unmatched: 3. The DNA for the CDR3 is TGTGCCAGCAGCCAGACGACTAGCGGCTCCTACGAGCAGTACTTC. Protein: CASSQTTSGSYEQYF.